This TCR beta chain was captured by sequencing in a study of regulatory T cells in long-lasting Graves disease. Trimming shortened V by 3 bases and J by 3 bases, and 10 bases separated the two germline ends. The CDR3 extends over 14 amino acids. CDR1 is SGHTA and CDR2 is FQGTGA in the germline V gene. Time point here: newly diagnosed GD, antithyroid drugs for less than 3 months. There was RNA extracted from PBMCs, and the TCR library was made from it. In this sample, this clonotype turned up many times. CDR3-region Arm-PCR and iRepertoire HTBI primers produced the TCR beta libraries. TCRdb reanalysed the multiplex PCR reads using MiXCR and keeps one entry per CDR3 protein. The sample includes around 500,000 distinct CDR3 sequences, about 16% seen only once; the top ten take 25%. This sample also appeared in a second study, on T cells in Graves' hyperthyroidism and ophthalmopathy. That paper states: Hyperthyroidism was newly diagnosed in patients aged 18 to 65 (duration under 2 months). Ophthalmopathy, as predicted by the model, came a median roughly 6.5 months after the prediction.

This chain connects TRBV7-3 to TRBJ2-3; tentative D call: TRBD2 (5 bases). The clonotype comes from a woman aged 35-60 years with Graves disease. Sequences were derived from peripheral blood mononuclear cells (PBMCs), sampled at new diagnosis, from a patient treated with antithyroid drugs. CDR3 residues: CASSLSGPTDTQYF. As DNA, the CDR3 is TGTGCCAGCAGCTTGAGCGGACCTACAGATACGCAGTATTTT.